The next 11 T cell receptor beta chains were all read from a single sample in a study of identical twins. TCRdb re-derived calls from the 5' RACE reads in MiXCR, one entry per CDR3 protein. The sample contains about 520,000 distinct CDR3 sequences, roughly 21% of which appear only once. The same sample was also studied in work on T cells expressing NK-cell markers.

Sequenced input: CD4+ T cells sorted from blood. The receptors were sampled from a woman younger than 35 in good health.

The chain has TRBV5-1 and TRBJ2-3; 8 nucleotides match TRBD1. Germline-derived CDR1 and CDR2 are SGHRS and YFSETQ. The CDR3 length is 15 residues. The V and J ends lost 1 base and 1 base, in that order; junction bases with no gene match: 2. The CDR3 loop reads CASSLLQGGTDTQYF. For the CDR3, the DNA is TGCGCCAGCAGCTTGTTACAGGGGGGCACAGATACGCAGTATTTT.

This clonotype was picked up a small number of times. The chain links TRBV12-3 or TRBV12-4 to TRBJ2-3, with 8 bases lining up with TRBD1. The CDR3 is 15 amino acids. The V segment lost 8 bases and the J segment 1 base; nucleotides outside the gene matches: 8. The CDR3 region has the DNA TGTGCCAGCGGGACAGGAGTTTGGGGCACAGATACGCAGTATTTT. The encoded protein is CASGTGVWGTDTQYF.

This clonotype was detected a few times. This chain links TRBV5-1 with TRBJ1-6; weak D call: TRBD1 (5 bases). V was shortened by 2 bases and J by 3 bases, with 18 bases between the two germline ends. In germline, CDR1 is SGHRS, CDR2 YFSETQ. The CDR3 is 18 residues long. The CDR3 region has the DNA TGCGCCAGCAGCTTATTGGCCTCGACGGGACTCTATAATTCACCCCTCCACTTT. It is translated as CASSLLASTGLYNSPLHF. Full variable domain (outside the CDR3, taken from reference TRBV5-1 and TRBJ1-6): KAGVTQTPRYLIKTRGQQVTLSCSPISGHRSVSWYQQTPGQGLQFLFEYFSETQRNKGNFPGRFSGRQFSNSRSEMNVSTLELGDSALYLCASSLLASTGLYNSPLHFGNGTRLTVT.

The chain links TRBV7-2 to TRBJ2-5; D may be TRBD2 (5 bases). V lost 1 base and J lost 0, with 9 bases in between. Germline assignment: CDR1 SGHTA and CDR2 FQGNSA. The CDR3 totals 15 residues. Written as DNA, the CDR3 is TGTGCCAGCAGCTTAGGACTACTGTACCAAGAGACCCAGTACTTC. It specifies CASSLGLLYQETQYF.

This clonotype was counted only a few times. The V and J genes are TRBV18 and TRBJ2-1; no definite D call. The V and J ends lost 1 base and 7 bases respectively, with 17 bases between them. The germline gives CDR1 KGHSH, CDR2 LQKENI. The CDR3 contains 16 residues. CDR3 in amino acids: CASSPRSANLGNEQFF. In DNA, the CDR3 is TGTGCCAGCTCACCACGGAGCGCTAACCTGGGGAATGAGCAGTTCTTC.

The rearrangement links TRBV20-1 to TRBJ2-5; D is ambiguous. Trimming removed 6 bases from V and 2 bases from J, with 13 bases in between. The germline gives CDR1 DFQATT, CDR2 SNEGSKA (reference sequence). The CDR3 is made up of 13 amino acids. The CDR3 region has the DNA TGCAGTGCCAAAACGACTCGGCAAGAGACCCAGTACTTC. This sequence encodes CSAKTTRQETQYF.

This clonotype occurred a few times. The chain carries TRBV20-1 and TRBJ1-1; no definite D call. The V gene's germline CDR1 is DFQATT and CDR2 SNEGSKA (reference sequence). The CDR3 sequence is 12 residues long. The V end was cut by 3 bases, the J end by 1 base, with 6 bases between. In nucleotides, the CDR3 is TGCAGTGCTAGTAACACGAACACTGAAGCTTTCTTT. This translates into CSASNTNTEAFF.

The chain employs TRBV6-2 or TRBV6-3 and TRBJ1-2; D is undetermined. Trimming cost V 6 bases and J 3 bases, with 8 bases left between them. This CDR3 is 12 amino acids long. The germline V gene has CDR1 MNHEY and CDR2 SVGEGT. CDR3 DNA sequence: TGTGCCAGCAGCACTGTCGACTATGGCTACACCTTC. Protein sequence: CASSTVDYGYTF.

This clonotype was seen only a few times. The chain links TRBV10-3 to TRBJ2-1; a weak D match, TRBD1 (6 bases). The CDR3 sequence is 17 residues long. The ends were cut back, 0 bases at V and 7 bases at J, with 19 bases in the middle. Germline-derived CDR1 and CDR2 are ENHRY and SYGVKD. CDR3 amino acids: CAISESMGARPGNEQFF. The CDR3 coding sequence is TGTGCCATCAGTGAGTCGATGGGGGCCCGGCCGGGGAATGAGCAGTTCTTC.

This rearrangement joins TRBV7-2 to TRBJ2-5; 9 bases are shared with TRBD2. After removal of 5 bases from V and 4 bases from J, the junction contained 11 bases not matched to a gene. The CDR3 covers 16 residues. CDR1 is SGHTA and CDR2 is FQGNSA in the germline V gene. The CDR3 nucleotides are TGTGCCAGCAGCCGCGCCTTTAGCGGGAGTGGAGAGACCCAGTACTTC. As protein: CASSRAFSGSGETQYF.

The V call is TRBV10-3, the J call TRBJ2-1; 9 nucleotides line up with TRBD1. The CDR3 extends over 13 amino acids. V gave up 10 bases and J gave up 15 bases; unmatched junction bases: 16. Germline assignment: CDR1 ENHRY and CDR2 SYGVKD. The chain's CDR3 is CATFHRDRESTFF. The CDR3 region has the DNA TGTGCCACTTTCCACCGGGACAGGGAGTCGACGTTCTTC.